This T cell receptor (beta chain) emerged from a study of blood T cell repertoires in COVID-19. Study-level background: COVID-19 samples collected from the United States, Italy and Spain covered acute and convalescent phases. T cells, B-cell-depleted T cells, or PBMCs supplied cDNA or gDNA.

Authors' processing steps: From reference gene primer amplification, estimates of nucleated cell counts were derived. Profiling relied on immunoSEQ multiplex PCR, and the TCRdb table lists in-frame clones only, not all of them. V and J calls and clone size are given by that table; D and trimming were obtained from the DNA. The data contain 220,000 or so clones, roughly 81% of them seen just once; the ten biggest clones take up 2.5% to 3.5%. The source is a man aged 50 to 59 who had recovered from COVID-19. Input material: peripheral blood.

CDR3 in DNA: TGTGCCACCAGCAAGGACAGGGACCCCTATGGCTACACCTTC. This sequence encodes CATSKDRDPYGYTF. The gene calls are TRBV15 and TRBJ1-2; 8 nucleotides agree with TRBD1. The J segment lost 4 bases and the V segment lost 4 bases, leaving 5 bases of the junction unmatched. The V gene's germline CDR1 is LNHNV and CDR2 YYDKDF (reference sequence). The CDR3 is made up of 14 amino acids.